This is a list of T cell receptor beta chains from one sample in a study of T-cell reconstitution after alpha-beta-depleted transplantation in children. TCRdb fed the PCR reads into MiXCR, producing one record per CDR3 protein. The sample includes around 440,000 distinct CDR3 sequences, 8% to 11% seen only once; the top ten take around 2%. Material: PBMCs, obtained before TCRalphabeta/CD19-depleted stem cell transplant. Receptors were obtained from a child aged 2 to 10 with inherited bone marrow failure, due to receive a stem cell transplant. The CDR3 runs from the conserved cysteine through the conserved F or W. A D gene is named only where the DNA matches it firmly. Size is omitted from some rows. Given values are once, few, many or a class for expanded clones.

TRBV7-8	.	.	TRBJ2-1	CASSLVSGSHNEQFF	TGTGCCAGCAGCTTAGTCTCAGGGTCGCACAATGAGCAGTTCTTC
TRBV27	.	many	TRBJ2-7	CASSLSPGHLYEQYF	TGTGCCAGCAGTTTATCGCCGGGACACCTCTACGAGCAGTACTTC
TRBV29-1	.	many	TRBJ1-2	CSVEDTNYGYTF	TGCAGCGTTGAGGACACGAACTATGGCTACACCTTC
TRBV30	.	many	TRBJ1-2	CAWSLNAGTYGYTF	TGTGCCTGGAGTCTTAACGCAGGGACCTATGGCTACACCTTC
TRBV29-1	TRBD2	many	TRBJ2-7	CSAGGAQTYEQYF	TGCAGCGCCGGGGGGGCGCAGACCTACGAGCAGTACTTC
TRBV5-5	.	many	TRBJ2-1	CASSLKAGHNSYNEQFF	TGTGCCAGCAGCTTGAAAGCGGGACATAACTCCTACAATGAGCAGTTCTTC
TRBV5-1	TRBD2	few	TRBJ2-7	CASSAEGLAGGENYEQYF	TGCGCCAGCAGCGCCGAGGGACTAGCGGGAGGGGAGAACTACGAGCAGTACTTC
TRBV5-1	TRBD2	many	TRBJ2-7	CASSKGLAAYEQYF	TGCGCCAGCAGCAAGGGACTAGCGGCCTACGAGCAGTACTTC
TRBV5-6	.	many	TRBJ2-1	CASSAYYEQFF	TGTGCCAGCAGCGCCTACTATGAGCAGTTCTTC
TRBV5-1	.	many	TRBJ2-7	CASSLAGTVTYEQYF	TGCGCCAGCAGCTTGGCCGGGACCGTGACCTACGAGCAGTACTTC
TRBV27	TRBD1	many	TRBJ2-1	CASSLSSGQGYNEQFF	TGTGCCAGCAGTTTATCGTCGGGACAGGGATACAATGAGCAGTTCTTC
TRBV20-1	TRBD1	.	TRBJ2-7	CGVQDRGLYEQYF	TGCGGTGTACAGGACAGGGGGTTATACGAGCAGTACTTC
TRBV3-1	.	many	TRBJ2-2	CASSQDLGSFGELFF	TGTGCCAGCAGCCAAGATCTAGGGTCCTTCGGGGAGCTGTTTTTT
TRBV7-8	TRBD2	many	TRBJ2-3	CASSFKLAGAGADTQYF	TGTGCCAGCAGCTTTAAACTAGCGGGAGCGGGCGCAGATACGCAGTATTTT
TRBV13	.	many	TRBJ2-3	CASSSQGGTDTQYF	TGTGCCAGCAGCTCCCAGGGTGGCACAGATACGCAGTATTTT
TRBV7-2	.	many	TRBJ1-2	CASSLGVGGYGYTF	TGTGCCAGCAGCTTAGGCGTAGGGGGATATGGCTACACCTTC
TRBV5-1	TRBD2	many	TRBJ2-2	CASSPLAGEYLGRELFF	TGCGCCAGCAGCCCCCTAGCGGGAGAATATCTGGGCCGGGAGCTGTTTTTT
TRBV7-2	.	many	TRBJ2-3	CASSSFETDTQYF	TGTGCCAGCAGCTCGTTTGAGACAGATACGCAGTATTTT
TRBV27	.	.	TRBJ2-5	CASSRPRGTQNF	TGTGCCAGCAGTCGCCCGCGCGGGACCCAGAACTTC
TRBV20-1	.	.	TRBJ2-3	CSARVLGITTDTQYF	TGCAGTGCTAGAGTCCTGGGGATAACAACAGATACGCAGTATTTT
TRBV12-3/TRBV12-4	.	many	TRBJ2-5	CASSRGQQETQYF	TGTGCCAGCAGTCGAGGACAGCAAGAGACCCAGTACTTC
TRBV5-1	.	many	TRBJ2-1	CASSPYREAYNEQFF	TGCGCCAGCAGCCCCTACAGGGAAGCCTACAATGAGCAGTTCTTC
TRBV29-1	TRBD1	many	TRBJ2-1	CSVDRTGGPSLYNEQFF	TGCAGCGTCGACCGGACAGGGGGCCCATCATTATACAATGAGCAGTTCTTC
TRBV28	TRBD2	many	TRBJ2-1	CASSLWTSGSGGFF	TGTGCCAGCAGTTTATGGACTAGCGGGAGTGGAGGATTCTTC
TRBV12-3/TRBV12-4	.	many	TRBJ1-1	CASSLQQGPLNTEAFF	TGTGCCAGCAGTCTTCAGCAGGGGCCTTTGAACACTGAAGCTTTCTTT
TRBV6-1	.	many	TRBJ2-2	CAGRALGGELFF	TGTGCTGGGAGAGCTTTGGGCGGGGAGCTGTTTTTT
TRBV7-2	TRBD2	many	TRBJ2-1	CASSLTSGSFNEQFF	TGTGCCAGCAGCCTTACTAGCGGGAGCTTTAATGAGCAGTTCTTC
TRBV29-1	.	many	TRBJ2-3	CSVDWGPTDTQYF	TGCAGCGTTGATTGGGGCCCCACAGATACGCAGTATTTT
TRBV4-2	TRBD2	many	TRBJ2-5	CASSPFGLAGAQETQYF	TGTGCCAGCAGCCCATTCGGACTAGCGGGCGCACAAGAGACCCAGTACTTC
TRBV28	.	.	TRBJ2-3	CASSYGTGVADTQYF	TGTGCCAGCAGTTATGGGACGGGGGTGGCAGATACGCAGTATTTT
TRBV4-2	.	many	TRBJ2-2	CASSQRSGTGELFF	TGTGCCAGCAGCCAAAGGTCAGGAACCGGGGAGCTGTTTTTT
TRBV6-5	.	few	TRBJ1-6	CASSYSTLGGSPLHF	TGTGCCAGCAGTTACTCTACCCTCGGGGGTTCACCCCTCCACTTT
TRBV12-3/TRBV12-4	TRBD2	many	TRBJ2-1	CASSGTSAQNEQFF	TGTGCCAGCAGTGGAACTAGCGCCCAAAATGAGCAGTTCTTC
TRBV2	.	many	TRBJ2-7	CASSDYLKDSYEQYF	TGTGCCAGCAGTGATTACCTAAAGGACTCCTACGAGCAGTACTTC
TRBV20-1	.	many	TRBJ2-7	CSARDGAWALREQYF	TGCAGTGCTAGAGATGGTGCGTGGGCCTTGCGCGAGCAGTACTTC
TRBV7-9	.	many	TRBJ2-2	CASKWDWNTGELFF	TGTGCCAGCAAGTGGGACTGGAACACCGGGGAGCTGTTTTTT
TRBV5-1	TRBD2	few	TRBJ2-2	CASSPRTSGSGTGELFF	TGCGCCAGCAGCCCCCGGACTAGCGGGAGTGGAACCGGGGAGCTGTTTTTT
TRBV7-2	.	.	TRBJ2-1	CASTQGGYPNEQFF	TGTGCCAGCACCCAAGGAGGCTACCCAAATGAGCAGTTCTTC
TRBV6-5	.	many	TRBJ1-4	CASSYSVTTATNEKLFF	TGTGCCAGCAGTTACTCGGTGACAACCGCAACTAATGAAAAACTGTTTTTT
TRBV10-3	.	many	TRBJ1-1	CAIGVNQNTEAFF	TGTGCCATCGGGGTTAACCAGAACACTGAAGCTTTCTTT
TRBV2	.	many	TRBJ2-1	CASGSGPNRYNEQFF	TGTGCCAGCGGGTCGGGTCCCAACCGCTACAATGAGCAGTTCTTC
TRBV20-1	TRBD1	many	TRBJ2-1	CSARDSNRGRDEQFF	TGCAGTGCTAGAGATTCGAACAGGGGAAGAGATGAGCAGTTCTTC
TRBV7-9	TRBD2	many	TRBJ2-3	CASRQTSGTDTQYF	TGTGCCAGCCGCCAGACTAGCGGCACAGATACGCAGTATTTT
TRBV12-3/TRBV12-4	.	few	TRBJ2-1	CASSRSRGSSYNEQFF	TGTGCCAGCAGCCGGTCCCGCGGTAGCTCCTACAATGAGCAGTTCTTC
TRBV28	TRBD2	many	TRBJ2-1	CASTHLAGGEQFF	TGTGCCAGCACCCACCTGGCGGGGGGGGAGCAGTTCTTC
TRBV24-1	TRBD1	few	TRBJ2-7	CATSLTGDEQYF	TGTGCCACCAGCCTGACAGGGGACGAGCAGTACTTC
TRBV11-2	TRBD1	many	TRBJ1-1	CASSVGQGLRTEAFF	TGTGCCAGCAGCGTGGGACAGGGCTTACGCACTGAAGCTTTCTTT
TRBV18	.	.	TRBJ1-1	CASSRGSAGNTEAFF	TGTGCCAGCTCACGAGGTTCGGCGGGGAACACTGAAGCTTTCTTT
TRBV18	TRBD1	many	TRBJ1-1	CASSPEETGDGAEAFF	TGTGCCAGCTCACCAGAAGAGACAGGGGATGGGGCTGAAGCTTTCTTT
TRBV6-5	TRBD1	many	TRBJ1-1	CASSPGQAYTEAFF	TGTGCCAGCAGCCCCGGACAGGCCTACACTGAAGCTTTCTTT
TRBV4-3	TRBD1	.	TRBJ2-1	CASARTGGYNEQFF	TGCGCCAGCGCCAGGACAGGGGGCTACAATGAGCAGTTCTTC
TRBV5-4	TRBD2	.	TRBJ2-2	CASSLDSTSGTGELFF	TGTGCCAGCAGCTTGGATTCGACTAGCGGCACCGGGGAGCTGTTTTTT
TRBV7-8	TRBD1	.	TRBJ1-5	CASSSLTGWSAQPQHF	TGTGCCAGCAGCTCCTTGACAGGGTGGTCCGCTCAGCCCCAGCATTTT
TRBV12-3/TRBV12-4	.	many	TRBJ2-2	CASSPKGELFF	TGTGCCAGCAGTCCAAAAGGGGAGCTGTTTTTT
TRBV20-1	TRBD1	.	TRBJ2-5	CSARDPTAGGETQYF	TGCAGTGCTAGAGATCCGACGGCAGGGGGAGAGACCCAGTACTTC
TRBV4-3	TRBD2	many	TRBJ2-1	CASSHGLGPGEQFF	TGCGCCAGCAGCCACGGACTAGGGCCGGGTGAGCAGTTCTTC
TRBV7-9	TRBD2	.	TRBJ2-1	CASSLARGRGNEQFF	TGTGCCAGCAGCTTAGCTCGCGGGAGAGGTAATGAGCAGTTCTTC
TRBV7-2	TRBD2	.	TRBJ2-7	CASSLVSGAAYEQYF	TGTGCCAGCAGCTTGGTGAGCGGGGCCGCCTACGAGCAGTACTTC
TRBV5-4	.	many	TRBJ2-7	CASSFLGHTPYEQYF	TGTGCCAGCAGCTTCTTGGGACATACACCTTACGAGCAGTACTTC
TRBV29-1	TRBD2	many	TRBJ2-3	CSVETSGRADTQYF	TGCAGCGTTGAAACTAGCGGGAGAGCAGATACGCAGTATTTT